What follows is one T cell receptor beta chain and its context. Antigen: not known. The data belong to a study of T-cell memory formation after mild COVID-19. Study results and limitations: Pre-infection memory already had some responding clones, implying cross-reactive memory joined. Clones contracting across day 15 to 85 had a balanced CD4/CD8 profile; later expanding clones leaned CD4+. Whether day 37 second-wave clones are SARS-CoV-2-specific was not confirmed.

The 5'RACE method, run with constant-segment primers, produced TCR alpha and TCR beta cDNA libraries (carrying sample barcodes and UMIs). TCRdb fed the 5' RACE reads into MiXCR, producing one record per CDR3 protein. Seen here are a few hundred thousand distinct CDR3 sequences, around 21% observed once, and the top ten hold approximately 12%. The sequence was collected from an adult woman who had mild COVID-19 (a few samples of this study predate the infection). Cell type and time point are not known. The sample comprised PBMCs or a T cell subset sorted from them (not recorded which).

The CDR3 region is CASSPRLGAGNQPQHF. The CDR3 nucleotides are TGTGCCAGCAGCCCGCGGCTGGGGGCTGGCAATCAGCCCCAGCATTTT. The chain is built from TRBV7-2 and TRBJ1-5; a possible D gene is TRBD1 (6 bases). CDR1 is SGHTA and CDR2 is FQGNSA in the germline V gene. This CDR3 has 16 residues. V was shortened by 5 bases and J by 2 bases, with 16 bases between the two germline ends.